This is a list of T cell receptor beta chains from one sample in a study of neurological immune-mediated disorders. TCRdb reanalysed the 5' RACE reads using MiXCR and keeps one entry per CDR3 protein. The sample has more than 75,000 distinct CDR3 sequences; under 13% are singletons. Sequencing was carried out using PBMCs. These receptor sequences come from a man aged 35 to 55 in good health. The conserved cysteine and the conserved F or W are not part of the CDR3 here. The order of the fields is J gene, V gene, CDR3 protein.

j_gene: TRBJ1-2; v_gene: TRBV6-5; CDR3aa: ASRNTNYGYT
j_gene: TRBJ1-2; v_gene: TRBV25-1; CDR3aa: ASSESAGRGGYT
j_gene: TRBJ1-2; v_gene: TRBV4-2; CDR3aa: ASSPLGTGEYYGYT
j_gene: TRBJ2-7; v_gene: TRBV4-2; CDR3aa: ASSQDPYGQPYEQY
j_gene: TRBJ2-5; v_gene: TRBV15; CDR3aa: ATSRAGYTHLGQY
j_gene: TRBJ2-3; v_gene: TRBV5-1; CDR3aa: ASSLATSGYTDTQY
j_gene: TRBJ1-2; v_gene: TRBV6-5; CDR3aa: ASSYSSTPANYGYT
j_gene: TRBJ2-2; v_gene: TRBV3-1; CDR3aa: ASSPLYGSGELF
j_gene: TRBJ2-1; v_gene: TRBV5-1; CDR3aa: ASSLGDSGSGNEQF
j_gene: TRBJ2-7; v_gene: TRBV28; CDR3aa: ASSPSTPGSYEQY
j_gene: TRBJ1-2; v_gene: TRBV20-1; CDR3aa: SARRQGGWGRVDYT
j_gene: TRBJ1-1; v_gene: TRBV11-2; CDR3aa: ASSSASGHGTEAF
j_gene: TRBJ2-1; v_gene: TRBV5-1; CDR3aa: ASSLTGEGYNEQF
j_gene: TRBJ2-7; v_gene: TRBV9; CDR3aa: ASSVGFPLAGVPYEQY
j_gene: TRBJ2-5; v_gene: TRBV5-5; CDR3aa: ASSFPDTQETQY
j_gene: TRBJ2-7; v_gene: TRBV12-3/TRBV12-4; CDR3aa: ASSLGTETYEQY
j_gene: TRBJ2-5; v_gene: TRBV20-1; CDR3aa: SARARKGARETQY
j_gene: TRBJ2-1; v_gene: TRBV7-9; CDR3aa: ASSEKRTFGAGEQF
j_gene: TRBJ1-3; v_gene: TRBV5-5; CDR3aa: ASSLNGFSGNTIY